The clone carrying this TCR beta chain was observed once. These data are taken from a study of technical replicates of blood from several donors. The germline V gene encodes CDR1 MNHNS and CDR2 SASEGT. This CDR3 contains 14 residues. Unmatched junction bases numbered 2, after V lost 6 bases and J lost 4 bases. Repertoires were generated with immunoSEQ multiplex PCR, while TCRdb's copy carries only in-frame clones and drops some. The repertoire includes roughly 68,000 clones, 95% to 97% of them detected once, and approximately 0.28% sits in the top ten. The specimen sequenced was T cells isolated from PBMCs. The sequence derives from a human donor in good health. This chain uses TRBV6-1 with TRBJ1-4, with 10 bases matching TRBD1. DNA of the CDR3: TGTGCCAGCAGCTGGACAGGGGGTAATGAAAAACTGTTTTTT. Translation: CASSWTGGNEKLFF.